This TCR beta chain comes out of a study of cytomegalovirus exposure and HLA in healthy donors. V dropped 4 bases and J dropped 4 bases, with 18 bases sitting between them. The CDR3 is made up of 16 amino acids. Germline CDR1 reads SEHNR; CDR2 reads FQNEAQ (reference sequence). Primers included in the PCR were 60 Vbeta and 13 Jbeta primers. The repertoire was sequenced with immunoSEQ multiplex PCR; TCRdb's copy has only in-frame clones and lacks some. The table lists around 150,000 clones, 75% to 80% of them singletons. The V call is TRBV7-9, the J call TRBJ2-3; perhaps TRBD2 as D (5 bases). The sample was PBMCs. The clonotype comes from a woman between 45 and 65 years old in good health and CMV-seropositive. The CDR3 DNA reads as TGTGCCAGCAGCTCTGGCTTGAGGGAGTGGGCAGATACGCAGTATTTT. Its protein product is CASSSGLREWADTQYF.